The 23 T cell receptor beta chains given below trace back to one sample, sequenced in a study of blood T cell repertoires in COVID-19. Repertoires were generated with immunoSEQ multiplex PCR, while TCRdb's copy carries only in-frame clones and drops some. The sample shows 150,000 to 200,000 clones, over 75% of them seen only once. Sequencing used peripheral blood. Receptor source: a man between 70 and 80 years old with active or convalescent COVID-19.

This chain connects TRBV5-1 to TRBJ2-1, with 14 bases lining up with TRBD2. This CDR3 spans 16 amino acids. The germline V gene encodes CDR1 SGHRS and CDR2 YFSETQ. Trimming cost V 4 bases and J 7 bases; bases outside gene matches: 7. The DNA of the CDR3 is TGCGCCAGCAGCCCAAGGACTAGCGGGAGGACGAATGAGCAGTTCTTC. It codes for CASSPRTSGRTNEQFF.

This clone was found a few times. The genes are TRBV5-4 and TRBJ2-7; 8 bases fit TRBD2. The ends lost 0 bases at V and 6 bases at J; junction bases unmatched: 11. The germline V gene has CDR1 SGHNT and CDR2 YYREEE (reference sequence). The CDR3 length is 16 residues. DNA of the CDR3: TGTGCCAGCAGCTTGGGGGCGGGGACTAGGACGGTCGAGCAGTACTTC. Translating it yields CASSLGAGTRTVEQYF. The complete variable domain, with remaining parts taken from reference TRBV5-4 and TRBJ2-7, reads ETGVTQSPTHLIKTRGQQVTLRCSSQSGHNTVSWYQQALGQGPQFIFQYYREEENGRGNFPPRFSGLQFPNYSSELNVNALELDDSALYLCASSLGAGTRTVEQYFGPGTRLTVT.

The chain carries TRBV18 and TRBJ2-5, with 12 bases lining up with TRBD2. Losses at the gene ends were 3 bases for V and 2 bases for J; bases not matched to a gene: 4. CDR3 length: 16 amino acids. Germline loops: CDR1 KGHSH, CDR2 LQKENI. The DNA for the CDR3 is TGTGCCAGCTCACCCCGACTAGCGGGAGTACAAGAGACCCAGTACTTC. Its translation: CASSPRLAGVQETQYF.

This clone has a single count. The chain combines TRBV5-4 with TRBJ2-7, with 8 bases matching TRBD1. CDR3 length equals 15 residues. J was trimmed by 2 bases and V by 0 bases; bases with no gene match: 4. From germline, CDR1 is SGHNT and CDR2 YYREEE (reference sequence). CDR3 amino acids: CASSLGTGSTYEQYF. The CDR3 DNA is TGTGCCAGCAGCTTGGGGACAGGGAGCACCTACGAGCAGTACTTC.

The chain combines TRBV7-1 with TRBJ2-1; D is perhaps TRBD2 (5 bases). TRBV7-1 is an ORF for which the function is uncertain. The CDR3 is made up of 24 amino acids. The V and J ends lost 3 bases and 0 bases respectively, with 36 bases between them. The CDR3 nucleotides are TGTGCCAGCAGCTCGACCAACTCAACAAAAGAGTTGATAGCGATTCGGGTCTCCTACAATGAGCAGTTCTTC. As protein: CASSSTNSTKELIAIRVSYNEQFF.

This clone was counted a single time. The CDR3 protein is CASSGSSGGNGYGYTF. CDR3 sequence (DNA): TGTGCCAGCAGTGGCTCCTCAGGGGGCAACGGCTATGGCTACACCTTC. The genes are TRBV6-6 and TRBJ1-2, with 8 bases that match TRBD1. V dropped 5 bases and J dropped 4; count of bases not matched to a gene: 12. The CDR3 has 16 amino acids. CDR1 and CDR2 from the germline V gene are MNHNY and SVGAGI (reference sequence).

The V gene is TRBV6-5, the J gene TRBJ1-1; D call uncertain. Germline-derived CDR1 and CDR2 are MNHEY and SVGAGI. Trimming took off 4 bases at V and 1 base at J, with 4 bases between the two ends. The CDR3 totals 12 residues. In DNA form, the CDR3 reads TGTGCCAGCAGTTTCCAGAACACTGAAGCTTTCTTT. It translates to CASSFQNTEAFF.

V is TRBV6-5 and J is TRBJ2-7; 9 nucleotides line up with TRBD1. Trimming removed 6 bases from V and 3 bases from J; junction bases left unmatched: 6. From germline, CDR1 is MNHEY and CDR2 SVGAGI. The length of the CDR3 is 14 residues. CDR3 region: CASRPGQGDYEQYF. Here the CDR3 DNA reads TGTGCCAGCAGGCCGGGACAGGGAGACTACGAGCAGTACTTC.

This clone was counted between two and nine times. For the CDR3, the DNA is TGTGCCAGCTCACCACCGAACGACAGGGAAACTGAAGCTTTCTTT. This encodes CASSPPNDRETEAFF. This sequence joins TRBV18 and TRBJ1-1; TRBD1 matches 7 bases. Germline-derived CDR1 and CDR2 are KGHSH and LQKENI. V lost 0 bases and J lost 5; bases outside the gene matches: 6. This CDR3 contains 15 residues. The variable domain in full, with the rest retrieved from reference TRBV18 and TRBJ1-1, is NAGVMQNPRHLVRRRGQEARLRCSPMKGHSHVYWYRQLPEEGLKFMVYLQKENIIDESGMPKERFSAEFPKEGPSILRIQQVVRGDSAAYFCASSPPNDRETEAFFGQGTRLTVV.

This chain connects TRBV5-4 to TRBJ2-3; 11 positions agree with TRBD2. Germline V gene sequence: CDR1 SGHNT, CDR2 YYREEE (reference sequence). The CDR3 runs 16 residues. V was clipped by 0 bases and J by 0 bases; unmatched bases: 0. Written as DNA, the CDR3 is TGTGCCAGCAGCTTGGGACTAGCGGGAAGCACAGATACGCAGTATTTT. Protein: CASSLGLAGSTDTQYF.

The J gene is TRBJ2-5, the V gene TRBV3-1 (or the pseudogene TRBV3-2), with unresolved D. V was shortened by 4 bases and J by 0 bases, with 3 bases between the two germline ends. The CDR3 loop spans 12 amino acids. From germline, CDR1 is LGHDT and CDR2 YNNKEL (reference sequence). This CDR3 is CASSLDQETQYF. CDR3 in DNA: TGTGCCAGCAGCCTAGACCAAGAGACCCAGTACTTC.

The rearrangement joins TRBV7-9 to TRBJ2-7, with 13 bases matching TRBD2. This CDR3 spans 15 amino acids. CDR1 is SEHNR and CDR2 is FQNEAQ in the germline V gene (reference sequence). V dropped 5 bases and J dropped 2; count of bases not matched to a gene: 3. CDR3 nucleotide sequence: TGTGCCAGCAGCCCCGGACTAGCGGGGGCCTACGAGCAGTACTTC. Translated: CASSPGLAGAYEQYF.

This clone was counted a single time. This CDR3 reads CASSQTYTGAYEQYF. The DNA of the CDR3 is TGCGCCAGCAGCCAAACCTACACCGGGGCCTACGAGCAGTACTTC. The genes are TRBV4-1 and TRBJ2-7; a possible D gene is TRBD2 (5 bases). Germline CDR1 MGHRA, CDR2 YSYEKL. Trimming pared 2 bases from V and 2 bases from J, leaving 13 bases between. This CDR3 spans 15 amino acids.

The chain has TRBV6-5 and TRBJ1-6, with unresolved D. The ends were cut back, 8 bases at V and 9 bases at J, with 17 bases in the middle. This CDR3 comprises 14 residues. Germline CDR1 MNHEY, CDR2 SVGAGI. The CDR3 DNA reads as TGTGCCAGCTGGGCCGTTAGCGATAGTTCACCCCTCCACTTT. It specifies CASWAVSDSSPLHF.

DNA of the CDR3: TGTGCCATCAGTACTGCTGACAGGGGGCCTGAAGCTTTCTTT. Its protein is CAISTADRGPEAFF. The genes are TRBV10-3 and TRBJ1-1, with 10 positions matching TRBD1. From germline, CDR1 is ENHRY and CDR2 SYGVKD. J lost 6 bases, V lost 5 bases, and 6 bases had no gene match. The CDR3 consists of 14 residues.

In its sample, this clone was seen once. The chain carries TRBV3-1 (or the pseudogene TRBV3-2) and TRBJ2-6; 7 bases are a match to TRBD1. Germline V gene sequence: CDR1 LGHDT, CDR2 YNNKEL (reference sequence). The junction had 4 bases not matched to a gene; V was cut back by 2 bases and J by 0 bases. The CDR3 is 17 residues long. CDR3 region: CASSQWTGGSGANVLTF. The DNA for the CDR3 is TGTGCCAGCAGCCAATGGACAGGAGGCTCTGGGGCCAACGTCCTGACTTTC.

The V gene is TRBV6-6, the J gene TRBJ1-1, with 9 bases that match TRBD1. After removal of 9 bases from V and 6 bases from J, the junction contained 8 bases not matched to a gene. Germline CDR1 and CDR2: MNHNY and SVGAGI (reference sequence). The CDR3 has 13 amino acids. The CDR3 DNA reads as TGTGCCAGTTGGGGACAGGGAGTCGCTGAAGCTTTCTTT. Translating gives CASWGQGVAEAFF.

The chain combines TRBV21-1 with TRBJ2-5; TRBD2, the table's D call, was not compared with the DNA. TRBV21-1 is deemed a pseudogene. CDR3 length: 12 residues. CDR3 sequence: CASRSVPETQYF. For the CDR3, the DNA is TGTGCCAGCCGGTCCGTCCCAGAGACCCAGTACTTC.

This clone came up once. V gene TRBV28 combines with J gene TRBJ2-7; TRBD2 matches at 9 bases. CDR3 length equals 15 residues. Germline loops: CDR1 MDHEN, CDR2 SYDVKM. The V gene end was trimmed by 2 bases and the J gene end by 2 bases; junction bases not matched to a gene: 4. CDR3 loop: CASSLSSSGTYEQYF. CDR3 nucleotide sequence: TGTGCCAGCAGTTTAAGTTCTAGCGGGACCTACGAGCAGTACTTC.

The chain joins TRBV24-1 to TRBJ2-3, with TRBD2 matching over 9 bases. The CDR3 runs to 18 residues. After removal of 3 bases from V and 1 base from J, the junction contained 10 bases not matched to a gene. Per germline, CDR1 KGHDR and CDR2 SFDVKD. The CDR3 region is CATSDHPGGGGGTDTQYF. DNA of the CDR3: TGTGCCACCAGTGATCACCCGGGTGGCGGGGGGGGCACAGATACGCAGTATTTT.

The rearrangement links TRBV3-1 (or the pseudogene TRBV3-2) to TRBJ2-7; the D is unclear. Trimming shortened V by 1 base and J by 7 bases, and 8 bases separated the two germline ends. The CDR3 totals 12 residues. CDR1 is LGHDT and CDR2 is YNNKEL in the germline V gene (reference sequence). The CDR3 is CASSQGFGEQYF. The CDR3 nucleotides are TGTGCCAGCAGCCAAGGTTTCGGGGAGCAGTACTTC.

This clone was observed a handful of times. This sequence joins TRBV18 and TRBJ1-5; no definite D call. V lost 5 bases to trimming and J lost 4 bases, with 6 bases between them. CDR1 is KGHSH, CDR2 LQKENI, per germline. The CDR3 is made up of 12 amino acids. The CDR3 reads CASSAQNQPQHF. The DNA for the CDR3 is TGTGCCAGCTCAGCGCAAAATCAGCCCCAGCATTTT.

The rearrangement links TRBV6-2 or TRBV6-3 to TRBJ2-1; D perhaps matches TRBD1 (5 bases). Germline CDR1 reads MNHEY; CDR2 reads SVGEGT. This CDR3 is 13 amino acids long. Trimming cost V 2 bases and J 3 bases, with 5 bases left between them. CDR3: CASSYGHYNEQFF. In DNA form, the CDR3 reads TGTGCCAGCAGTTACGGACACTACAATGAGCAGTTCTTC.